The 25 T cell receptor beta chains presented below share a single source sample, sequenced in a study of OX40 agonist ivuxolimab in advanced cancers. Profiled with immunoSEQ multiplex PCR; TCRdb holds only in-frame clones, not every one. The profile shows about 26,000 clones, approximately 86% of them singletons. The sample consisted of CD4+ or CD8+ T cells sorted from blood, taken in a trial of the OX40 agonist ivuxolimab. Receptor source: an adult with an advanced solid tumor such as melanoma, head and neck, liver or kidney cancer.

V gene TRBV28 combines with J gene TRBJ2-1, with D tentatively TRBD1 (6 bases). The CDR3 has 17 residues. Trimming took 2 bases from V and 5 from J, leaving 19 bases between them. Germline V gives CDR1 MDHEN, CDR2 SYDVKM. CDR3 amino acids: CASSLPWWQGIHNEQFF. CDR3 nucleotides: TGTGCCAGCAGTTTACCTTGGTGGCAGGGGATCCACAATGAGCAGTTCTTC.

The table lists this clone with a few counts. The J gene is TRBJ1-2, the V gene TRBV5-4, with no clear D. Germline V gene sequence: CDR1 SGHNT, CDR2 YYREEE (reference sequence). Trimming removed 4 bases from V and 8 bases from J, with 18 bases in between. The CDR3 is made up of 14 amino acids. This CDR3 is CASSELGGPGGYTF. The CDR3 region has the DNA TGTGCCAGCAGCGAATTGGGAGGGCCGGGAGGCTACACCTTC.

CDR3 nucleotide sequence: TGTGCCAGCAGCCCCATAGGGCAGGGCATCAATCAGCCCCAGCATTTT. Translating it yields CASSPIGQGINQPQHF. The V gene is TRBV27, the J gene TRBJ1-5, with a tentative D call TRBD1 (5 bases). The CDR3 totals 16 residues. Germline-derived CDR1 and CDR2 are MNHEY and SMNVEV (reference sequence). V was shortened by 6 bases and J by 3 bases, with 18 bases between the two germline ends.

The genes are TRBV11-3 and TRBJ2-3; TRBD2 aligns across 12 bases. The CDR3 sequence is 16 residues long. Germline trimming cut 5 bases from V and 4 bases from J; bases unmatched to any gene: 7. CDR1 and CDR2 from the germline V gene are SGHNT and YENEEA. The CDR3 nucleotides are TGTGCCAGCAGCCTTCGGACTAGCGGGAAGGCAGATACGCAGTATTTT. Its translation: CASSLRTSGKADTQYF.

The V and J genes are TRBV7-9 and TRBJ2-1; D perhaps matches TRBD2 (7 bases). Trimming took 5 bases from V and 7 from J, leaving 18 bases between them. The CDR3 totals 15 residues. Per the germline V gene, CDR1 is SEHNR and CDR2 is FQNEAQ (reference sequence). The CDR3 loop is CASSLAGAGRNEQFF. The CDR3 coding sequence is TGTGCCAGCAGCCTCGCGGGGGCAGGGAGGAATGAGCAGTTCTTC.

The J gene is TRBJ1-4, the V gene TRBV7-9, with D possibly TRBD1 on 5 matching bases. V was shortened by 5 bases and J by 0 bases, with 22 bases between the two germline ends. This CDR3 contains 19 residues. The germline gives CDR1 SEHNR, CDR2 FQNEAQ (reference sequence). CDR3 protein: CASSHGGYDWAPTNEKLFF. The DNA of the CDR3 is TGTGCCAGCAGCCACGGGGGATATGACTGGGCCCCAACTAATGAAAAACTGTTTTTT.

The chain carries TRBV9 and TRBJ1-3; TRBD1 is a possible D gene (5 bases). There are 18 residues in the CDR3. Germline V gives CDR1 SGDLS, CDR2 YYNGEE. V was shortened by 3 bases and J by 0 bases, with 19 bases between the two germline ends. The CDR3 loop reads CASSAPLGTNSSGNTIYF. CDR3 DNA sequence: TGTGCCAGCAGCGCGCCCCTGGGGACCAATTCCTCTGGAAACACCATATATTTT.

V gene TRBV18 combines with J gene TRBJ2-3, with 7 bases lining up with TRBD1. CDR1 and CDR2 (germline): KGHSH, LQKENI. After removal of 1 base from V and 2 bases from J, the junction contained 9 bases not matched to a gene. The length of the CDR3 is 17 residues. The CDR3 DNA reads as TGTGCCAGCTCACCACGGCCAGGGGGAGTTCCCACAGATACGCAGTATTTT. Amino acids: CASSPRPGGVPTDTQYF.

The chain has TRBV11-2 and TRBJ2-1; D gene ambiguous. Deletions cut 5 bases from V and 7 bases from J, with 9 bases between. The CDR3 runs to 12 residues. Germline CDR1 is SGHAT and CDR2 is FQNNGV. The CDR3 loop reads CASSRGGNEQFF. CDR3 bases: TGTGCCAGCAGCCGAGGCGGAAATGAGCAGTTCTTC.

The CDR3 sequence: CASSPTEELETQYF. The CDR3 region has the DNA TGTGCCAGCAGCCCGACAGAGGAGTTGGAGACCCAGTACTTC. The chain carries TRBV7-3 and TRBJ2-5; the D gene is possibly TRBD1 (5 bases). Germline CDR1 SGHTA, CDR2 FQGTGA. The CDR3 extends over 14 amino acids. Trimming shortened V by 5 bases and J by 5 bases, and 15 bases separated the two germline ends.

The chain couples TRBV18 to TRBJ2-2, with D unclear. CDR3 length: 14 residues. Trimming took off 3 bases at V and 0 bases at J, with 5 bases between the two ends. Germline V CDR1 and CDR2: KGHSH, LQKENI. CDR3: CASSPITNTGELFF. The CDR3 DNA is TGTGCCAGCTCACCGATTACGAACACCGGGGAGCTGTTTTTT.

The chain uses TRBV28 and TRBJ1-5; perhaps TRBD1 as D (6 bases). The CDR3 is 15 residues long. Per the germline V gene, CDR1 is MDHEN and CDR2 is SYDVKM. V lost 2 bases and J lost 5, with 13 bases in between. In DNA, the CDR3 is TGTGCCAGCAGTTTAGGCAGGGGTTGGGATCAGCCCCAGCATTTT. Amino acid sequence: CASSLGRGWDQPQHF.

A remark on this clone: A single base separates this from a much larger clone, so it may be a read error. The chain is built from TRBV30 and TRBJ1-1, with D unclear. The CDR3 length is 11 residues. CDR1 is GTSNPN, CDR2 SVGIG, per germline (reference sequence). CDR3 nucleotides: TGTGCCTGGGTAATGAACACTGAAGTTTTCTTT. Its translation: CAWVMNTEVFF.

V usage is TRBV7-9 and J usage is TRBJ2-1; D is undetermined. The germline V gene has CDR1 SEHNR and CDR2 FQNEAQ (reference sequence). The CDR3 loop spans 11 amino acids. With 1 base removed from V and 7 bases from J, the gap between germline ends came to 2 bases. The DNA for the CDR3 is TGTGCCAGCAGCTTAGATAATGAGCAGTTCTTC. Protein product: CASSLDNEQFF. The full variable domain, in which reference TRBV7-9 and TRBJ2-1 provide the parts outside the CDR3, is DTGVSQNPRHKITKRGQNVTFRCDPISEHNRLYWYRQTLGQGPEFLTYFQNEAQLEKSRLLSDRFSAERPKGSFSTLEIQRTEQGDSAMYLCASSLDNEQFFGPGTRLTVL.

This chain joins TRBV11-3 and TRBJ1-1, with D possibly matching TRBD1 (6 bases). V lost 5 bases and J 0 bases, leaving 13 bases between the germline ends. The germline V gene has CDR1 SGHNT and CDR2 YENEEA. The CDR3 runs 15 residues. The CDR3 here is CASSARQGMNTEAFF. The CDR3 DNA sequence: TGTGCCAGCAGCGCGAGGCAGGGGATGAACACTGAAGCTTTCTTT.

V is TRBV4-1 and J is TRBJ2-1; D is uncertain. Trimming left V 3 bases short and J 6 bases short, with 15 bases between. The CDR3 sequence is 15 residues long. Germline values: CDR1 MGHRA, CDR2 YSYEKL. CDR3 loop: CASSHQVGGSNEQFF. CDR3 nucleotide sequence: TGCGCCAGCAGCCACCAAGTCGGTGGCAGCAATGAGCAGTTCTTC.

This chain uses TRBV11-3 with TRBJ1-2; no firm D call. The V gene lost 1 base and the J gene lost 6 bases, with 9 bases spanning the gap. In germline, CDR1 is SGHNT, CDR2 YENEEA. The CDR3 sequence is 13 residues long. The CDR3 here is CASSLGTVDGYTF. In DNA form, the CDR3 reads TGTGCCAGCAGCTTAGGTACGGTCGATGGCTACACCTTC.

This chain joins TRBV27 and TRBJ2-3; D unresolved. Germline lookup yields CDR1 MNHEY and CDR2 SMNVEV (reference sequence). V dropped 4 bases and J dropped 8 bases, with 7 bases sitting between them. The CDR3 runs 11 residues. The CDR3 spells CASSSLGTQYF. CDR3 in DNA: TGTGCCAGCAGTTCCCTAGGTACGCAGTATTTT.

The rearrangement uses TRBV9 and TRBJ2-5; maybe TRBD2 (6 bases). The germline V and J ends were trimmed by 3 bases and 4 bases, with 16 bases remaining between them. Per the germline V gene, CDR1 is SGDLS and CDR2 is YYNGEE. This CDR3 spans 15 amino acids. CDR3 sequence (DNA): TGTGCCAGCAGCGCCATACATGCCGGGAGAGAGACCCAGTACTTC. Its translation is CASSAIHAGRETQYF.

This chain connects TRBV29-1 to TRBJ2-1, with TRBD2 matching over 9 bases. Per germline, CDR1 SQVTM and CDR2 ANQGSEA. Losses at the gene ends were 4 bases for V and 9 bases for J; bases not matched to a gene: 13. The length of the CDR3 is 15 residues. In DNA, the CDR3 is TGCAGCGTTGTAGTTCCGGGACTAGCATATTTTGAGCAGTTCTTC. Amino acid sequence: CSVVVPGLAYFEQFF.

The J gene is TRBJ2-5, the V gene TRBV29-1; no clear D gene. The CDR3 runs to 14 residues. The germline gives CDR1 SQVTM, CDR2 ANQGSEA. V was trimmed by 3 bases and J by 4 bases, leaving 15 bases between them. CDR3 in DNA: TGCAGCGTTGACTCCGCCCCCCCCGGAGAGACCCAGTACTTC. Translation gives CSVDSAPPGETQYF.

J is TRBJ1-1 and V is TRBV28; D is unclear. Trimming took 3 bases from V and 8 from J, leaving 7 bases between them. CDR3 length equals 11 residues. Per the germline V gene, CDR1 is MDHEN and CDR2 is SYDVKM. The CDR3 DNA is TGTGCCAGCAGTTTTAAGTCCGAAGCTTTCTTT. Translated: CASSFKSEAFF.

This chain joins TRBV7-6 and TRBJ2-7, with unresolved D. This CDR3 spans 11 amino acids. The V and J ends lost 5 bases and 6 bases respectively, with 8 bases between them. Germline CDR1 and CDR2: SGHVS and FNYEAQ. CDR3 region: CASSPIGEQYF. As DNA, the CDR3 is TGTGCCAGCAGCCCCATAGGCGAGCAGTACTTC.

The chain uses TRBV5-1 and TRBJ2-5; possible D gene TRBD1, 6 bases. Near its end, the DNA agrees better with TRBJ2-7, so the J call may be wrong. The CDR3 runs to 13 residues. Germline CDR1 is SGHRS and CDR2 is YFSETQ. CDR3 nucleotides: TGCGCCAGCAGCTCGACAGGCTCCTACGAGCAGTACTTC. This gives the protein CASSSTGSYEQYF.

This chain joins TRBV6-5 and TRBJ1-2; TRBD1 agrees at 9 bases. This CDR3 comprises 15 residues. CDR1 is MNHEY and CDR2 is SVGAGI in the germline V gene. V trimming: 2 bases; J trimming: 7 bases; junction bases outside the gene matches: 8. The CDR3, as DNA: TGTGCCAGCAGTTACACAGGGGGCGCTTCGGCTGGCTACACCTTC. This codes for CASSYTGGASAGYTF.